The source of this T cell receptor beta chain is a study of cytomegalovirus exposure and HLA in healthy donors (dated by TCRdb to about 2017). For the study in its entirety: An earlier analysis of several hundred of the donors reported 250 to 350 Gb of sequence data and 117 million unique TCR beta sequences obtained from approximately 180 million T cells. Because of strong linkage in the cohort, five DR-DQ haplotypes were treated as single units for association and clustering. The T cell repertoires of 550 to 850 subjects were profiled by immunosequencing and related to cytomegalovirus serostatus. All discovery cohort repertoires had been generated using a single sequencing platform. Donor age, sex, ethnicity and CMV serostatus were compiled together with the repertoire data. In addition to the first cohort of hundreds of subjects, a separate validation cohort of some 120 different subjects was used. The genetic ancestry cluster associated with self-reported Caucasian donors included 81% of the 398 genotyped donors. Among about 370 genotyped donors of the cohort, an average of roughly 230,000 unique TCR beta nucleotide sequences was sequenced per donor, of which roughly 18% were non-productive. Roughly 290 gigabases of sequencing data and 91 million or so unique TCR sequences made up an early release that covered approximately 650 HLA-typed donors. An earlier analysis of 500 to 750 of the donors applied high-throughput TCR beta sequencing to assess whether each TCR beta V gene segment acted as functional or pseudogenic. Rather than drawing on any new phenotypic data, the later analysis identified candidate immune exposures from TCR beta sequences and the way those sequences occurred across donors. To predict cytomegalovirus infection status, the study combined high-throughput TCR immunosequencing, statistical association of individual TCRs with disease status, and machine learning. To study patterns of TCR occurrence, a later analysis re-analyzed previously published TCR beta repertoires from more than 550 donors and added high-resolution HLA genotyping. Both class I and class II loci were covered by HLA typing, at four-digit resolution. The study was designed to test whether signatures of past pathogen exposure could be identified by cataloging public T cell receptors. In a later genetic analysis, genome-wide SNP genotypes for about 60% of the 666 donors were used, and that subset was treated as a discovery cohort. Typing coverage varied by locus: about 620-630 donors for A, B, C, DRB1 and DQB1; more than 500 for DQA1; more than 600 for DPA1; fewer than 480 for DPB1.

The library was produced with the immunoSEQ multiplex PCR assay. The multiplex PCR relied on a mix of 60 forward primers for TCR Vbeta segments and 13 reverse primers for TCR Jbeta segments. Amplification of the CDR3 region of rearranged TCR beta genes was performed with a multiplex PCR assay on genomic DNA. Amplified TCR beta libraries were sequenced as 87-base-pair reads on the Illumina HiSeq System. Turning to the authors' computational methods: Across the roughly 600 repertoires, a later analysis counted 78 million or so unique TCR beta chains, 9.5 million to 13 million of which were shared by at least two donors. Raw reads were error-corrected and collapsed into unique sequences with a nearest-neighbor algorithm that merged closely related sequences to remove PCR and sequencing errors. CDR3 sequences were aligned to IMGT reference sequences to assign V, D and J gene segments. For a sequence to be retained, at least a six-nucleotide match to both a V gene segment and a J gene segment was required. Rearrangements were classified as productive when the CDR3 lacked stop codons and remained in frame with V and J, and all other rearrangements were classified as non-productive. CDR3 was defined by IMGT convention, running from the second conserved V-encoded cysteine to the conserved J-encoded phenylalanine. The earlier analysis of about 570 of the donors excluded any sequence lacking an unambiguous match to a single V gene segment. In an earlier analysis of approximately 550 of the donors, V segments were called functional above 56.7% productive rearrangements and were called segregating when the between-donor standard deviation exceeded 5%. A statistical classification framework was built for diagnosing cytomegalovirus status from the catalog of TCR beta chain sequences. In a later analysis, TCR nucleotide sequences were compared against IMGT/GENE-DB human TR gene sequences so that V and J genes could be assigned. In a later analysis, CDR3 sequences and most-parsimonious VDJ recombination scenarios were assigned using the TCRdist pipeline. In a later analysis, every TCR beta chain was defined by the combination of its CDR3 amino acid sequence and its V-gene family, and reads without a unique V-gene family were dropped. A later analysis removed 592 highly shared, low-generation-probability nucleotide sequences to deal with suspected cross-contamination and a sequencing artifact. In a later analysis, a clonal expansion index was calculated for each public chain from normalized within-repertoire ranks of inferred template counts. A later analysis computed generation probabilities with a VDJ recombination model fitted to out-of-frame rearrangements, and checked the results against IGoR. Hypergeometric tests were used in a later analysis to score TCR-TCR, TCR-HLA and TCR-CMV co-occurrence, with a repertoire-size bias correction applied to the TCR pairs. False discovery rates were estimated in a later analysis by permuting HLA or CMV assignments 20 times. In a later analysis, co-occurring TCRs were grouped using DBSCAN, and TCRdist sequence similarity was added for clustering within HLA-allele-positive subsets. Repertoires with fewer than 30,000 or more than 120,000 public chains, plus five repertoires with anomalous nucleotide sharing, were excluded from co-occurrence clustering. TCRdb provides this immuneACCESS table in a form limited to in-frame rearrangements. Some clones are lacking; in checked studies, under half of them reflect an unresolved V gene, and why the rest are absent is not known. That table is the source of V, J and clone size, and D and trimming were worked out from the DNA. This sample lists some 140,000 clones; roughly 80% were detected once. Under 4.5% of the sample belongs to the ten largest clones.

The full study reports these points: Strong co-occurrence of HLA alleles, especially DR and DQ, made assigning TCR associations to individual alleles difficult. Across donors, most TCR sequences were observed very rarely, whereas some public TCRs were present in many individuals. Correlated functional status among segregating V segments might be attributable to linkage disequilibrium, but an unknown experimental factor could not be ruled out. A later genetic analysis associated a missense DCLRE1C variant with V-gene and J-gene trimming of TCR beta chains, and an independent cohort replicated the association. Some IMGT-functional V segments, including TRBV6-2 and TRBV6-3, could not be distinguished by the 87-base-pair reads and were therefore excluded. According to a later analysis, most CMV-associated TCR beta chains appeared to be HLA-restricted, and the HLA associations seemed to be driven largely by CMV exposure. In an earlier analysis of several hundred of the donors, most TCR beta V segments were observed in productive rearrangements about 87% or about 30% of the time, broadly matching IMGT annotations. For the cohort, immune exposure information was limited to CMV serostatus. A further reported finding was that TCR beta sequences accurately predicted the HLA-A and HLA-B alleles for most subjects in the first cohort. In a later analysis, several top co-occurrence clusters were reported to appear linked to parvovirus B19, influenza, CMV and Epstein-Barr virus. The earlier analysis of approximately 590 of the donors excluded over 15 rarely observed V segments, including chromosome 9 orphons, because counts were too low. The study gave a list of about 160 TCR beta chains associated with cytomegalovirus. A later genetic analysis reported fewer N-insertions in productive TCRs among donors in an Asian-associated ancestry cluster than the roughly 700-donor mean. Roughly uniform sequencing depth across donors was assumed in presence/absence analyses, although this assumption may not hold. According to a later analysis, TCR association rates differed among HLA loci, with DRB1 alleles showing the most associated TCRs and HLA-C alleles showing the fewest. The classifier was reported to diagnose cytomegalovirus status with high specificity and sensitivity in both the original cohort and the validation cohort. A cluster of highly shared sequence variants was judged likely to be a technical artifact of the sequencing pipeline. In vitro tests confirmed that a few of the cytomegalovirus-associated TCR beta chains recognize cytomegalovirus antigens. The cohort was sequenced for TCR beta chains only, and without alpha or paired-chain data the features that could be detected were limited. In a later analysis, HLA-associated TCR beta chains were found to be more clonally expanded and to have lower generation probabilities than equally common non-associated chains. It was suggested by the authors that the approach could potentially be generalized to other disease states and immunological phenotypes. Because some donors lacked HLA typing at each locus, the association tests relied only on the typed subset. A later analysis associated 15,000 or so TCR beta sequences with specific HLA alleles at a false discovery rate of 0.05.

CDR1 is given as SGHDT and CDR2 as YYEEEE, both from the germline V gene. Trimming takes 3 bases off V and 0 bases off J; junction bases not matched to a gene: 8. The CDR3 goes from the cysteine to the phenylalanine over 16 residues. The only DNA kept is the CDR3, 48 bases in frame from the first base. The cohort consisted of 666 healthy bone marrow donors. At the time of sampling, every cohort member was nominally healthy, though immune exposures that went unrecorded were likely present. The donor was CMV seronegative and was included in the group of a few hundred seronegative cohort members. Every donor gave a peripheral blood sample, and the peripheral blood mononuclear cells from that sample were used for TCR beta sequencing. The Qiagen DNeasy Blood Extraction Kit was used to extract genomic DNA from the blood cell samples. Comment on this clone: Its binding antigen is unknown. No qualities accompany the bases; no much larger clone lies one base away.

Rearrangement joined TRBV5-6 to TRBJ1-2; a stretch of 7 junction bases matches TRBD1. Source material: PBMCs. This sequence originates from a woman aged 40 to 50 in good health and CMV-seronegative. The encoded CDR3 is CASSSKQGGPNYGYTF. The nucleotide sequence is TGTGCCAGCAGCTCGAAGCAGGGGGGTCCTAACTATGGCTACACCTTC. Beyond the CDR3, the reference TRBV5-6 and TRBJ1-2 genes provide the residues; the full variable domain reads: DAGVTQSPTHLIKTRGQQVTLRCSPKSGHDTVSWYQQALGQGPQFIFQYYEEEERQRGNFPDRFSGHQFPNYSSELNVNALLLGDSALYLCASSSKQGGPNYGYTFGSGTRLTVV.